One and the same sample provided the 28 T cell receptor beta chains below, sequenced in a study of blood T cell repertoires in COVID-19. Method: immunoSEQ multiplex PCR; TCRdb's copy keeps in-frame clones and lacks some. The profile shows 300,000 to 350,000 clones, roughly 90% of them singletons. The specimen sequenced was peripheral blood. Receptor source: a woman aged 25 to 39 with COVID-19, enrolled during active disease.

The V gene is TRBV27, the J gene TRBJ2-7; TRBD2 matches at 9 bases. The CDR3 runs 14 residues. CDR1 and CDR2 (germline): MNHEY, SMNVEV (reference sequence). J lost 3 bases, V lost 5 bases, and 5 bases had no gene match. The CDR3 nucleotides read TGTGCCAGCAGTGCGGGGACTAGCTTCTACGAGCAGTACTTC. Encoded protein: CASSAGTSFYEQYF.

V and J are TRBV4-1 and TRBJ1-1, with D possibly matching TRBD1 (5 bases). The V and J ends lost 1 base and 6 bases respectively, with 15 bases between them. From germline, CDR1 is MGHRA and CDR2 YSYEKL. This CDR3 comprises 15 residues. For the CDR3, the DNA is TGCGCCAGCAGCCAAGTTTCCCCAGGGAAGGCTGAAGCTTTCTTT. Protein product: CASSQVSPGKAEAFF.

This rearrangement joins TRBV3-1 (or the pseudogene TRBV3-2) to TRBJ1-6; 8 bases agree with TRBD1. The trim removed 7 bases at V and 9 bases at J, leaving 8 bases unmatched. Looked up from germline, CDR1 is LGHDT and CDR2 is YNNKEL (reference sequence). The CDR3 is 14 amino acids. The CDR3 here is CASTIQGDGSPLHF. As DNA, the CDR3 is TGTGCCAGCACCATACAGGGGGACGGTTCACCCCTCCACTTT.

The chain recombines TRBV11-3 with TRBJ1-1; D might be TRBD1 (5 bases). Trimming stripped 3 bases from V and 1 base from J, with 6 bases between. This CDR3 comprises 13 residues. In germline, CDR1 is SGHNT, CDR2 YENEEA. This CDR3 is CASSLGGNTEAFF. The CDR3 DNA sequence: TGTGCCAGCAGCTTGGGGGGGAACACTGAAGCTTTCTTT.

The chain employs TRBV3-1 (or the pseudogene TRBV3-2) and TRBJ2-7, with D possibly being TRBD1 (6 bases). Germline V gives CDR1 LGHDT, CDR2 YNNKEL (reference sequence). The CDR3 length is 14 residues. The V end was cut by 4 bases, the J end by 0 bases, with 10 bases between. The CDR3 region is CASSPGQDSYEQYF. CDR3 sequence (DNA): TGTGCCAGCAGCCCGGGACAAGACTCCTACGAGCAGTACTTC.

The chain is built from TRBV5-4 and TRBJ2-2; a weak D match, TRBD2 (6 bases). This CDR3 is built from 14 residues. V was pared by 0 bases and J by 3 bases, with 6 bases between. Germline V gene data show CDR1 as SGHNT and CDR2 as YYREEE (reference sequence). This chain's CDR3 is CASSLERDTGELFF. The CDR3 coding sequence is TGTGCCAGCAGCTTGGAGCGGGACACCGGGGAGCTGTTTTTT. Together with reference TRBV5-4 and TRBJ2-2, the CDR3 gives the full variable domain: ETGVTQSPTHLIKTRGQQVTLRCSSQSGHNTVSWYQQALGQGPQFIFQYYREEENGRGNFPPRFSGLQFPNYSSELNVNALELDDSALYLCASSLERDTGELFFGEGSRLTVL.

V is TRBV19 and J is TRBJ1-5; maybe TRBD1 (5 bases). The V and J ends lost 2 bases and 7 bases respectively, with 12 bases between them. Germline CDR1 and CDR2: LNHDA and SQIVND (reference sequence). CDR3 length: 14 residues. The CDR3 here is CASSISGGYQPQHF. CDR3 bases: TGTGCCAGTAGTATATCCGGGGGGTACCAGCCCCAGCATTTT.

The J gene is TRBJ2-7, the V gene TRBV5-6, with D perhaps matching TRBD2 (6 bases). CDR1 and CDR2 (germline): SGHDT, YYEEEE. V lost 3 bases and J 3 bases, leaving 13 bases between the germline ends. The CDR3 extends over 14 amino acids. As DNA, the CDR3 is TGTGCCAGCAGCTACTGGACTAACTTCTACGAGCAGTACTTC. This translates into CASSYWTNFYEQYF.

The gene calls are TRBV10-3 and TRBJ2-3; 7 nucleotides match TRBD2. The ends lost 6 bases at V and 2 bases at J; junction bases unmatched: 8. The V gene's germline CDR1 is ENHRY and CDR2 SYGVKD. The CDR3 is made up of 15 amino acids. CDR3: CAISGSSGNTDTQYF. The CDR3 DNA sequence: TGTGCCATCAGCGGTTCTAGCGGAAACACAGATACGCAGTATTTT.

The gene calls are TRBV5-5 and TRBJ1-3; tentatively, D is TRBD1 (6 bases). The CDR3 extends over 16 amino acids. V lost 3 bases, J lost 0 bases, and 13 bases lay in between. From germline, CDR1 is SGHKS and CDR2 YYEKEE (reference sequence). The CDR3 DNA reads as TGTGCCAGCAGCTCACAGGGTTTTAGCTCTGGAAACACCATATATTTT. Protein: CASSSQGFSSGNTIYF.

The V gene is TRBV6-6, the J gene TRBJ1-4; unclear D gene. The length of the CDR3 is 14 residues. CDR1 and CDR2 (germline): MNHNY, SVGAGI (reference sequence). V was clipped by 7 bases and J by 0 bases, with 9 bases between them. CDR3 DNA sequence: TGTGCCAGCAAGGCGGGAGCAACTAATGAAAAACTGTTTTTT. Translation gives CASKAGATNEKLFF.

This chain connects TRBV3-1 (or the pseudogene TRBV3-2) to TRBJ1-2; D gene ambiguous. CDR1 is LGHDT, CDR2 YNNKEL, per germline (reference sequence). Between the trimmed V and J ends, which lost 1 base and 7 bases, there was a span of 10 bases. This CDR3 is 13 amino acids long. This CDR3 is CASSQGVTFGYTF. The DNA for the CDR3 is TGTGCCAGCAGCCAAGGAGTCACCTTTGGCTACACCTTC.

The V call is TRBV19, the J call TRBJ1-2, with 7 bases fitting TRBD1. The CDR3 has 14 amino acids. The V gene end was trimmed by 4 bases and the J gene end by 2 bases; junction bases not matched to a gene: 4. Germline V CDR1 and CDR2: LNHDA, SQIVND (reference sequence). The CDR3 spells CASSTDRANYGYTF. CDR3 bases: TGTGCCAGTAGTACTGACAGGGCCAACTATGGCTACACCTTC. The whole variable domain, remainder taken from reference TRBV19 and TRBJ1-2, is DGGITQSPKYLFRKEGQNVTLSCEQNLNHDAMYWYRQDPGQGLRLIYYSQIVNDFQKGDIAEGYSVSREKKESFPLTVTSAQKNPTAFYLCASSTDRANYGYTFGSGTRLTVV.

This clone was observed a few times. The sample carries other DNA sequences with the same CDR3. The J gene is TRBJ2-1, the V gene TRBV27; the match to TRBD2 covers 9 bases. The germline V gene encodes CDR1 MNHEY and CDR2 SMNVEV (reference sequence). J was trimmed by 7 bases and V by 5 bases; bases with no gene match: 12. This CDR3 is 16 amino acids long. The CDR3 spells CASSPRIAGAWNEQFF. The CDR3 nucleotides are TGTGCCAGCAGTCCCCGGATAGCGGGAGCTTGGAATGAGCAGTTCTTC.

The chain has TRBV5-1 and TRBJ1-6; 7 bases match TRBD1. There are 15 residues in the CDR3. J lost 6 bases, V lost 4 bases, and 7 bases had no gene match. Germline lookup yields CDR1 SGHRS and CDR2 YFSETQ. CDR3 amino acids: CASSVDRVFNSPLHF. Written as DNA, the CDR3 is TGCGCCAGCAGCGTCGACAGGGTGTTTAATTCACCCCTCCACTTT. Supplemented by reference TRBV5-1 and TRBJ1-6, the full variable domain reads KAGVTQTPRYLIKTRGQQVTLSCSPISGHRSVSWYQQTPGQGLQFLFEYFSETQRNKGNFPGRFSGRQFSNSRSEMNVSTLELGDSALYLCASSVDRVFNSPLHFGNGTRLTVT.

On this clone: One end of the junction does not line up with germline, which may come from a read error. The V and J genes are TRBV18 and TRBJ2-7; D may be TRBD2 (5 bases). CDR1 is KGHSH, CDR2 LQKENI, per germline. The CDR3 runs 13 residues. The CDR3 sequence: CASAPIGGYEQYF. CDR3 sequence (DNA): TGTGCCAGCGCACCCATAGGAGGCTACGAGCAGTACTTC.

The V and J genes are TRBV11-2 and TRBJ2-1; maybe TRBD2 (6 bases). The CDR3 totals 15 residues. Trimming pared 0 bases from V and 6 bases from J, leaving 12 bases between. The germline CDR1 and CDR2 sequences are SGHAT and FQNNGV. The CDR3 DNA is TGTGCCAGCAGCTTAGATAGGCGGGGTAGCAATGAGCAGTTCTTC. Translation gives CASSLDRRGSNEQFF.

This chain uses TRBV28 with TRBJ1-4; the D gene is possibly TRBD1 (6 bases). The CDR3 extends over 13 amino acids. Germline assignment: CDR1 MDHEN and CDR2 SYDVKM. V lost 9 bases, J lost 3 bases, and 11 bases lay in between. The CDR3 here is CASYRAANEKLFF. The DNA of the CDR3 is TGTGCCAGTTACAGGGCTGCTAATGAAAAACTGTTTTTT.

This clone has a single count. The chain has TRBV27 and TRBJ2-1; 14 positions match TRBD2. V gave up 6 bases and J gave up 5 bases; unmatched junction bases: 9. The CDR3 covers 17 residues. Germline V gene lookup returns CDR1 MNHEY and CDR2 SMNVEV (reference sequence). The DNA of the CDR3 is TGTGCCAGCAGCCATATGACTAGCGGGAGGGGGAACAATGAGCAGTTCTTC. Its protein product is CASSHMTSGRGNNEQFF.

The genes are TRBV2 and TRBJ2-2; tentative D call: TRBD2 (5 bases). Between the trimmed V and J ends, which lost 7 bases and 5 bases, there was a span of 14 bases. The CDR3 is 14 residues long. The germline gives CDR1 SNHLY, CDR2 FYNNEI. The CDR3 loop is CASMASSWTGELFF. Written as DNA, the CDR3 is TGTGCCAGCATGGCTAGCTCGTGGACCGGGGAGCTGTTTTTT. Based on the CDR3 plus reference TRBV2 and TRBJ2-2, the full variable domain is EPEVTQTPSHQVTQMGQEVILRCVPISNHLYFYWYRQILGQKVEFLVSFYNNEISEKSEIFDDQFSVERPDGSNFTLKIRSTKLEDSAMYFCASMASSWTGELFFGEGSRLTVL.

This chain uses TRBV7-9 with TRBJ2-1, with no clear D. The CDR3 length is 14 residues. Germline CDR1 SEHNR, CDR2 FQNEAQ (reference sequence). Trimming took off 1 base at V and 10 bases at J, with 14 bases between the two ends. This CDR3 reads CASSLDYSPEEQFF. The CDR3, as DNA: TGTGCCAGCAGCTTAGATTACTCCCCCGAAGAGCAGTTCTTC.

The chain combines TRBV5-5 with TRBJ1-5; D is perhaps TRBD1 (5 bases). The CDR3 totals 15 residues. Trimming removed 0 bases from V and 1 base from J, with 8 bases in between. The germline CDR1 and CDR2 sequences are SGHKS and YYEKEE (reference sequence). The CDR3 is CASSLVAGSNQPQHF. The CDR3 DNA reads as TGTGCCAGCAGCTTGGTAGCAGGGAGCAATCAGCCCCAGCATTTT.

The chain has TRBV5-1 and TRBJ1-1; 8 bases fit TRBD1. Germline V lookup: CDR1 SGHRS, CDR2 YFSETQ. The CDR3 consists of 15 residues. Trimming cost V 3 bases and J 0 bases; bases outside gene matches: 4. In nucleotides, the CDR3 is TGCGCCAGCAGCTCGGGACAGGCCATGAACACTGAAGCTTTCTTT. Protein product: CASSSGQAMNTEAFF.

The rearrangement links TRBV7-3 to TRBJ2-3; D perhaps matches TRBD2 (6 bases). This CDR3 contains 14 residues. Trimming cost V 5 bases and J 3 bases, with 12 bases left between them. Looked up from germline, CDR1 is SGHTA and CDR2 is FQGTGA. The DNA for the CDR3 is TGTGCCAGCAGCCTTAGCGGAGTAACAGATACGCAGTATTTT. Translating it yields CASSLSGVTDTQYF.

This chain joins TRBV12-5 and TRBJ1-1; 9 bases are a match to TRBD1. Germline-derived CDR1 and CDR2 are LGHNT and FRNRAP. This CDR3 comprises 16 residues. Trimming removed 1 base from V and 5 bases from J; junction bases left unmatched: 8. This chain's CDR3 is CASGLEQGAVWTEAFF. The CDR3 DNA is TGTGCTAGTGGTTTGGAACAGGGGGCGGTCTGGACTGAAGCTTTCTTT.

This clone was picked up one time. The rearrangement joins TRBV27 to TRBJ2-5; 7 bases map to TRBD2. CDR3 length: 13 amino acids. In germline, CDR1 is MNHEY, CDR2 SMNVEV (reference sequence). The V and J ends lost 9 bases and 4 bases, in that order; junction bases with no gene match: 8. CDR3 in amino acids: CASNPGGGETQYF. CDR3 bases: TGTGCCAGTAACCCGGGAGGCGGAGAGACCCAGTACTTC.

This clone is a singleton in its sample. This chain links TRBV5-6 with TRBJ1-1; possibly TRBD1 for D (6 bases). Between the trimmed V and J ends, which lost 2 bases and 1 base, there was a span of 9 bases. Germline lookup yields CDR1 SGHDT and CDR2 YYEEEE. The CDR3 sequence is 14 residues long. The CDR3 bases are TGTGCCAGCAGCTTCCCGACAGGGAACACTGAAGCTTTCTTT. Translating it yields CASSFPTGNTEAFF.

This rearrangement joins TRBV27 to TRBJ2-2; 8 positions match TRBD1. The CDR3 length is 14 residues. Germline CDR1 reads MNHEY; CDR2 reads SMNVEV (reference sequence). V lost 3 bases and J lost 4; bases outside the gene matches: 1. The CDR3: CASSFGTGTGELFF. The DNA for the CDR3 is TGTGCCAGCAGTTTCGGGACAGGCACCGGGGAGCTGTTTTTT.